The T cell receptor beta chain described here comes from a study of T and B cells in COVID-19 patients (TCRdb year 2020). At the level of the whole study: In this study, adaptive immunity was profiled in COVID-19 patients who either had active infection or had recovered, using TRB and IGH repertoire sequencing of peripheral blood. A recovered cohort included over 15 patients who provided 20 to 25 samples, and most of these patients had mild to moderate COVID-19 treated on an outpatient basis. A median age of around 35 years was recorded in the recovered cohort versus over 65 years in the active-infection cohort. Critical illness requiring mechanical ventilation or ECMO was present in about 60% of the roughly 20 patients in the active-infection cohort. Of the 20 to 25 patients in the active-infection cohort, around 17 had comorbidities associated with unfavorable COVID-19 outcome. Over 7 million TCR sequences were analysed from a TCR and BCR sequence repository that comprised 30 to 45 patients and 69 time points. Two patients were in both the active and recovered cohorts because samples existed from active disease and from after recovery. An age-matched reference group of fewer than 45 healthy donors negative for COVID-19 antibodies was used as the comparison for repertoire analyses. As many as 9 follow-up blood samples were taken per patient, and some of the samples covered different disease stages within the same individual. The paper's findings and limits, for the study overall: The size of the cohort was considered insufficient for assessing HLA contributions to COVID-19 susceptibility or severity. A total of 2,200 or so TCR clusters were exclusive to the recovered cohort, and 25 to 40 of those clusters were low-pGen clusters. The reported TCR clusters were said to need prospective validation before any clinical use. Few blood samples were available from mildly ill patients while symptoms were present or from severe cases at early time points. Patients with COVID-19 were reported to show strongly skewed TRBV/TRBJ gene usage. Specific T cell subsets (CD4+/Treg/CD8+) and sorted SARS-CoV-2-responsive or tetramer+ T cells had not yet been sequenced, and these experiments were ongoing. During active COVID-19 the TRB repertoires were highly clonal, but at recovery diversity and richness rose above the levels seen in healthy donors.

The sequencer listed for this sample is Illumina MiSeq. Multiplex PCR with BIOMED2 TRB-A/B primer pools was used to amplify the TRB rearrangements. Illumina-compatible adapters and 7-nucleotide sample barcodes were attached to the amplicons in two consecutive PCRs. Phusion HS II polymerase was used for all library PCRs. The amplicons were purified from gel with the NucleoSpin Gel and PCR Clean-up kit, measured on Qubit, and then pooled at approximately 4 nM. Amplicon pool quality was checked on an Agilent 2100 Bioanalyzer before Illumina next-generation sequencing. On the study's bioinformatics: TRB rearrangements were annotated with MiXCR 3.0.8 using the default MiXCR reference library. Non-productive reads and sequences with fewer than 2 reads were excluded, and each unique CDR3 nucleotide sequence counted as one clone. Clonality, diversity, richness and V-J gene usage were calculated in R 3.5.1. GLIPH2 was used to cluster TCRs by CDR3 similarity, and OLGA was used to calculate generation probabilities. Only GLIPH2 clusters with at least four unique TCR clonotypes present in at least three individuals were retained. Using fastp trimming at Q25 and MiXCR clonotype assembly, TCRdb reanalyzed the public sequencing data and kept in-frame beta chains. Duplicate CDR3 protein sequences are folded into a single record with the most common DNA and genes. The authors' filters were not applied to this entry. In this sample the table shows about 3,300 distinct CDR3 sequences, roughly a fifth of which occur a single time. The ten largest clones add up to roughly 18% of the sample.

Genomic DNA extracted from blood, in amounts of roughly 220-550 ng, served as the starting material for amplifying TRB repertoires. CDR1 SGHDT and CDR2 YYEEEE were looked up in the germline V gene. V is shortened by 5 bases, J by 4 bases, and the region joining them spans 10 bases. The CDR3 starts with the cysteine, ends with the phenylalanine, and has 13 residues. Solely the CDR3 DNA is kept, with 39 bases framed from the first base. Turning to this clonotype: The antigen this receptor binds is unknown. Base qualities were left out, and no much larger clone turns up one base away.

Sequencing was carried out using blood. This sequence was found in a human donor with active COVID-19. The rearranged chain carries TRBV5-6 and TRBJ1-5, and perhaps TRBD1 as D gene, on 6 matching bases. The CDR3 protein: CASRGGPNQPQHF. The bases read TGTGCCAGCAGGGGGGGGCCTAATCAGCCCCAGCATTTT.